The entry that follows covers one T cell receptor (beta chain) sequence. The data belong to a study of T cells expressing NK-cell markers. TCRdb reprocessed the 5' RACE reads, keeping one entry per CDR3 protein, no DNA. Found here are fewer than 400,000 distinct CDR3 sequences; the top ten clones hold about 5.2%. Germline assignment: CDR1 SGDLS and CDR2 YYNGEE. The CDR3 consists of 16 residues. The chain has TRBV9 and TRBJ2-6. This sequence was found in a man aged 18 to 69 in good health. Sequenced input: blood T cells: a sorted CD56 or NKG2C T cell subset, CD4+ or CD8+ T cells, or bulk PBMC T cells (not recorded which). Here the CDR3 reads CASSVDALLGANVLTF.